Below, one T cell receptor beta chain is given with its context. It lacks a known antigen. Nothing much larger sits one base from this clone, and base qualities are not available. This record comes from a study of blood T cell repertoires in COVID-19 (dated by TCRdb to about 2020). Regarding the complete study: Samples covering the acute and convalescent phases of COVID-19 were provided by collaborators in the United States, Italy and Spain. The repertoires were made available in a free public database intended to serve as a resource for research on the immune response to SARS-CoV-2. The material from the prospective study consisted of cDNA or gDNA derived from T cells, B-cell-depleted T cells, or PBMCs. Deeply sampled blood TCRbeta repertoires from subjects exposed to, actively infected with, or recovered from COVID-19 were included in the dataset. The samples were drawn from the first 160 participants of the ongoing ImmuneRACE study and from 950 to 1,500 subjects provided by 6 global collaborators. HLA class I and class II types, where available, came from metadata supplied by the sample provider rather than from assay-based typing. A de-identified subject ID, COVID-19 status, age in years and sex were almost always included in the sample metadata.

Points the paper makes about the study in general: The quantity of clinical and demographic metadata differed by source and by participant and was supplied without curation.

TCRbeta CDR3 regions were amplified from genomic DNA by means of the immunoSEQ Assay, a bias-controlled multiplex PCR. On the study's bioinformatics: The number of nucleated cells in each sample was estimated from the amplification of reference gene primers within the assay. To quantify the absolute abundance of each unique TCRbeta CDR3 rearrangement, sequence reads were collapsed and filtered. For each sample, productive Simpson clonality was calculated as the square root of Simpson's diversity index across productive rearrangements. TCRdb obtained this table from immuneACCESS and retained in-frame rearrangements with V and J assigned. These tables miss some clones; where compared with another copy, unresolved V genes account for less than half of the shortfall, and the remainder is unexplained. That table furnishes V, J and clone size, whereas the DNA furnished D and trimming. Recorded for this sample are 250,000 or so clones; less than 95% of them occurred a single time. In total, the top ten clones hold approximately 3% of the sample.

The germline V gene (reference sequence) sets CDR1 to WNHNN and CDR2 to SYGVQD. The CDR3 measures 13 amino acids from cysteine to phenylalanine. This entry keeps only the CDR3 DNA: 39 bases, framed from base 1. Between the V and J ends, shortened by 3 bases and 10 bases respectively, the junction contains 13 bases. Participants in the prospective study were aged about 18 to 90 years, lived in approximately 26 United States geographic areas, and enrolled through a virtual design. In the prospective study, cohorts were assigned on the basis of participant-reported clinical history obtained from a screening survey and a study questionnaire. Exposed participants had been in contact, within 2 weeks of entering the study, with a person who had a PCR-confirmed or clinician-diagnosed case of COVID-19. Mobile phlebotomists in the prospective study collected whole blood, serum and a nasopharyngeal or oropharyngeal swab from every participant. Additional blood draws and questionnaires over an approximately two-month period could optionally be provided by prospective study participants. Before DNA extraction, prospective study blood samples were shipped either frozen or at room temperature.

The rearranged chain carries TRBV10-1 and TRBJ2-1; a confident D gene designation cannot be given. Sequencing input: PBMCs or T cells enriched from blood (not recorded which). The receptor was isolated from a man aged 35-49 years who had been exposed to COVID-19. The encoded CDR3 is CASSDSYEAEQFF. DNA sequence: TGCGCCAGCAGTGATAGTTATGAGGCCGAGCAGTTCTTC.